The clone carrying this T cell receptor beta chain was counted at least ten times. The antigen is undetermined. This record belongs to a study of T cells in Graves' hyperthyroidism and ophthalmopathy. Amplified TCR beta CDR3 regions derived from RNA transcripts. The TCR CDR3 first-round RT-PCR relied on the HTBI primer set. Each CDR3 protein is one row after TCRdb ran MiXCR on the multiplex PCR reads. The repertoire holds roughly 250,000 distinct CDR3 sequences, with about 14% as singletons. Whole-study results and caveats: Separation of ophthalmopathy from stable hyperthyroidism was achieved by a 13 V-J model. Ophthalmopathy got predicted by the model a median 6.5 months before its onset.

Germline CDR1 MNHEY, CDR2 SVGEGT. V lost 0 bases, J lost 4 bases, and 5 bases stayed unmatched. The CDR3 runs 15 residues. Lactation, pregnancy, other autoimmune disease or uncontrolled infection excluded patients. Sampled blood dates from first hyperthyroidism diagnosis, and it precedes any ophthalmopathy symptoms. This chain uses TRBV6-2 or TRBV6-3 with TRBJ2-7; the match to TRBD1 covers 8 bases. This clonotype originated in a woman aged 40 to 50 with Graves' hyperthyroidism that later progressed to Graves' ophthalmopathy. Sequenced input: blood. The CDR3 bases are TGTGCCAGCAGTTACTCTGGGACAGGAGTATACGAGCAGTACTTC. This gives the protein CASSYSGTGVYEQYF.